This is a list of T cell receptor beta chains from one sample in a study of OX40 agonist ivuxolimab in advanced cancers. This table comes from immunoSEQ multiplex PCR, and its TCRdb copy is limited to in-frame clones, with some not included. The sample lists about 64,000 clones; roughly 90% were seen once. The sequences come from CD4+ or CD8+ T cells sorted from blood, collected in a trial of the OX40 agonist ivuxolimab. The source is an adult with an advanced solid tumor such as melanoma, head and neck, liver or kidney cancer. CDR3s leave out the opening cysteine and the closing phenylalanine or tryptophan. Fields, in order: V gene, clone size, CDR3 length, CDR3 protein. For some rows the clone size is stated as once, few or many, or as a class when expanded; others skip it.

>TRBV5-4|NA|13
ASSLAGVSGNTIY
>TRBV4-1|once|12
ASSQGLHASGHT
>TRBV9|NA|13
ASSVADSGANVLT
>TRBV5-1|NA|13
ASSYGRGSGNTIY
>TRBV7-3|NA|12
ASSAVGGQDTQY
>TRBV5-1|NA|14
ASSPGGQHSNQPQH
>TRBV28|NA|11
ASSFWGRETQY
>TRBV28|NA|10
ASSLVETEAF
>TRBV29-1|NA|10
NVGIPDGEQY
>TRBV5-1|NA|13
ASRQSSGSTGELF
>TRBV2|medium-sized|9
ASSDTSKLF
>TRBV10-3|once|14
AISGGGQGRQETQY
>TRBV29-1|NA|12
SAWTSGQYNEQF
>TRBV27|NA|14
ASKYLAGSWADTQY
>TRBV5-4|NA|11
ASSLDKYNEQF
>TRBV29-1|NA|10
SVEGGGGELF
>TRBV7-7|NA|11
ASSRDREFEQY
>TRBV7-9|NA|14
ASSLAGQGRGDEAF
>TRBV28|NA|10
ASSRREETQY
>TRBV4-1|NA|12
ASSQETGATEAF
>TRBV5-4|NA|11
ASSIGQVGAYT
>TRBV28|NA|13
ASSPQPAGANVLT
>TRBV11-2|NA|12
ASSSPAGVDTQY
>TRBV21-1|NA|8
ASTSFAIY
>TRBV7-3|NA|13
ASSEPGPGANVLT
>TRBV28|NA|11
ACREGAGNTIY
>TRBV28|NA|10
ASSSRTGELF
>TRBV7-2|NA|11
ASSLGRTNTQY
>TRBV2|NA|13
ASSEGRGAGYGYT
>TRBV11-2|NA|12
ASSPPRGYNEQF
>TRBV7-7|NA|11
ASSLARGDTQY
>TRBV28|NA|14
ASSLTRGGRGVTQY
>TRBV5-1|NA|12
ASSSDEGTYEQY
>TRBV15|NA|13
ATSRDRGPYNEQF
>TRBV2|NA|13
ASSLMGQNQETQY
>TRBV7-2|NA|12
ASSSESGRQTQY
>TRBV4-1|NA|15
ASSQQPSDTRSRGYT
>TRBV7-9|once|13
ASGSIRGRTGELF
>TRBV28|NA|15
ASSSRTRGPFRNEQF
>TRBV5-5|once|10
ASSLSGTSLF
>TRBV4-1|NA|13
ASSQDWAGLRGYT